A single sample is the source of the 18 T cell receptor beta chains below, sequenced in a study of post-analysis software for immune sequencing data. Study conclusions and caveats: Patients carried a few TRBV segments more frequently than controls did, and TRBV5-6, TRBV5-1 and TRBV20-1 were among them.

These TCRs' antigens remain unknown. Included in the TCR beta cDNA libraries were unique molecular identifiers. TCRdb passed the PCR reads through MiXCR, listing each CDR3 protein once. The repertoire holds roughly 800,000 distinct CDR3 sequences, with about 32% as singletons. Sequences were obtained from blood. The receptors were sampled from a girl aged 10 to 17 with multiple sclerosis.

V is TRBV15 and J is TRBJ2-1; D might be TRBD2 (6 bases). The germline V gene encodes CDR1 LNHNV and CDR2 YYDKDF (reference sequence). The CDR3 length is 15 residues. V lost 6 bases, J lost 4 bases, and 16 bases lay in between. CDR3 sequence: CATREGRARYNEQFF. CDR3 bases: TGTGCCACCAGGGAGGGGCGAGCGCGTTACAATGAGCAGTTCTTC.

This clonotype was observed a few times. The chain employs TRBV29-1 and TRBJ2-3, with 9 bases matching TRBD1. V trimming: 4 bases; J trimming: 5 bases; junction bases outside the gene matches: 19. CDR3 size: 18 residues. The V gene's germline CDR1 is SQVTM and CDR2 ANQGSEA. The CDR3 here is CSVVLLARSHRGQDTQYF. The CDR3 nucleotides are TGCAGCGTTGTTCTCCTAGCCCGAAGCCACAGGGGGCAAGATACGCAGTATTTT.

V is TRBV2 and J is TRBJ2-7, with D perhaps TRBD2 (6 bases). V was shortened by 10 bases and J by 2 bases, with 12 bases between the two germline ends. Germline V lookup: CDR1 SNHLY, CDR2 FYNNEI. The CDR3 sequence is 12 residues long. Here the CDR3 reads CAIGGTPYEQYF. The CDR3 DNA is TGTGCCATCGGAGGGACCCCCTACGAGCAGTACTTC.

The genes are TRBV10-3 and TRBJ2-1, with 7 bases matching TRBD2. V shed 6 bases and J 2 bases; nucleotides not matched to a gene: 7. Per germline, CDR1 ENHRY and CDR2 SYGVKD. The CDR3 covers 15 residues. The CDR3 DNA follows: TGTGCCATCAGCGGTCTAGCGGTGGCCTACAATGAGCAGTTCTTC. It is translated as CAISGLAVAYNEQFF.

This clonotype has just a few counts. The rearrangement joins TRBV15 to TRBJ2-6; D call uncertain. CDR1 is LNHNV and CDR2 is YYDKDF in the germline V gene (reference sequence). CDR3 size: 16 residues. Trimming stripped 1 base from V and 4 bases from J, with 11 bases between. The CDR3 DNA follows: TGTGCCACCAGCAGAGGGGGTATCGGCGGGGCCAACGTCCTGACTTTC. Its translation is CATSRGGIGGANVLTF.

J is TRBJ2-3 and V is TRBV9; TRBD2 agrees at 11 bases. This CDR3 contains 19 residues. CDR1 and CDR2 (germline): SGDLS, YYNGEE. V lost 0 bases, J lost 0 bases, and 9 bases stayed unmatched. In DNA, the CDR3 is TGTGCCAGCAGCGTAGCTGCCACGGGACTAGCGGTGAGCACAGATACGCAGTATTTT. This gives the protein CASSVAATGLAVSTDTQYF. Based on the CDR3 plus reference TRBV9 and TRBJ2-3, the full variable domain is DSGVTQTPKHLITATGQRVTLRCSPRSGDLSVYWYQQSLDQGLQFLIQYYNGEERAKGNILERFSAQQFPDLHSELNLSSLELGDSALYFCASSVAATGLAVSTDTQYFGPGTRLTVL.

This chain joins TRBV3-1 and TRBJ2-3; a weak D match, TRBD1 (6 bases). This CDR3 contains 16 residues. CDR1 and CDR2 (germline): LGHDT, YNNKEL (reference sequence). Trimming stripped 5 bases from V and 1 base from J, with 16 bases between. CDR3 residues: CASSAQGPSGTDTQYF. The CDR3 region has the DNA TGTGCCAGCAGCGCACAGGGCCCCTCCGGCACAGATACGCAGTATTTT.

This chain uses TRBV10-3 with TRBJ2-1, with D perhaps matching TRBD1 (5 bases). V lost 2 bases to trimming and J lost 9 bases, with 8 bases between them. The CDR3 runs 12 residues. CDR1 is ENHRY and CDR2 is SYGVKD in the germline V gene. The DNA of the CDR3 is TGTGCCATCAGTGAGATGCAGGGTGAGCAGTTCTTC. Its protein product is CAISEMQGEQFF.

This chain connects TRBV7-2 to TRBJ2-7, with unresolved D. Trimming cost V 1 base and J 2 bases, with 9 bases left between them. The CDR3 is made up of 14 amino acids. CDR1 is SGHTA, CDR2 FQGNSA, per germline. In DNA, the CDR3 is TGTGCCAGCAGCTTAGATTTCAGAACCTACGAGCAGTACTTC. Translation gives CASSLDFRTYEQYF.

V usage is TRBV28 and J usage is TRBJ1-2; 10 nucleotides match TRBD1. The V gene end was trimmed by 6 bases and the J gene end by 4 bases; junction bases not matched to a gene: 11. Germline V gene lookup returns CDR1 MDHEN and CDR2 SYDVKM. CDR3 length equals 16 residues. In nucleotides, the CDR3 is TGTGCCAGCAGCCTATCAAGGACAGGGGGGATCTATGGCTACACCTTC. Encoded protein: CASSLSRTGGIYGYTF.

This clonotype has only a few counts. The chain couples TRBV24-1 to TRBJ1-2; 10 positions agree with TRBD1. The CDR3 runs 14 residues. CDR1 is KGHDR, CDR2 SFDVKD, per germline. The junction had 9 bases not matched to a gene; V was cut back by 7 bases and J by 8 bases. DNA of the CDR3: TGTGCCACCAGACCCGGGACAGGGGTTAGCGGCTACACCTTC. It yields the protein CATRPGTGVSGYTF.

This clonotype was counted a few times. The rearrangement joins TRBV20-1 to TRBJ2-1; 14 bases are a match to TRBD2. Germline CDR1 reads DFQATT; CDR2 reads SNEGSKA (reference sequence). This CDR3 is 16 amino acids long. Trimming took 2 bases from V and 9 from J; bases not matched to a gene: 9. This CDR3 reads CSARSGTSGSLVEQFF. CDR3 nucleotides: TGCAGTGCTAGATCCGGGACTAGCGGGAGTCTCGTTGAGCAGTTCTTC.

The chain carries TRBV20-1 and TRBJ1-4; D gene unclear. The CDR3 is made up of 10 amino acids. V was cut by 5 bases and J by 8 bases, with 6 bases left in between. Germline CDR1 is DFQATT and CDR2 is SNEGSKA (reference sequence). The CDR3 sequence: CSAGPEKLFF. The CDR3, as DNA: TGCAGTGCTGGGCCAGAAAAACTGTTTTTT.

The chain employs TRBV6-2 or TRBV6-3 and TRBJ2-7; a possible D gene is TRBD1 (6 bases). The CDR3 sequence is 14 residues long. Trimming pared 6 bases from V and 6 bases from J, leaving 18 bases between. Looked up from germline, CDR1 is MNHEY and CDR2 is SVGEGT. This CDR3 is CASRQQGGRIEQYF. CDR3 nucleotide sequence: TGTGCCAGCAGACAACAGGGTGGTCGAATCGAGCAGTACTTC.

The chain employs TRBV20-1 and TRBJ2-1; a weak D match, TRBD1 (6 bases). V was cut by 1 base and J by 8 bases, with 15 bases left in between. The CDR3 loop spans 14 amino acids. Germline CDR1 DFQATT, CDR2 SNEGSKA (reference sequence). The CDR3 coding sequence is TGCAGTGCTAGAGGGCAGGGGAGTATAGATGAGCAGTTCTTC. Translating gives CSARGQGSIDEQFF.

This clonotype has just a few counts. The chain uses TRBV6-2 or TRBV6-3 and TRBJ2-7, with TRBD2 matching 11 bases. V was pared by 6 bases and J by 5 bases, with 6 bases of the junction left unmatched. CDR1 and CDR2 from the germline V gene are MNHEY and SVGEGT. This CDR3 comprises 14 residues. CDR3 loop: CASSQTSGRNEQYF. The CDR3 coding sequence is TGTGCCAGCAGCCAAACTAGCGGGAGAAACGAGCAGTACTTC.

Regarding this clonotype: One end of the junction does not line up with germline, which may come from a read error. The rearrangement links TRBV20-1 to TRBJ2-1; TRBD2 agrees at 10 bases. The CDR3 has 16 residues. Germline loops: CDR1 DFQATT, CDR2 SNEGSKA (reference sequence). The CDR3 nucleotides read TGCAGTGCTCGAAACTTACTAGCGGGATCGGACAATGAGCGGTTCTTC. This translates into CSARNLLAGSDNERFF.

The V gene is TRBV9, the J gene TRBJ1-2; D possibly corresponds to TRBD1 (6 bases). This CDR3 is built from 15 residues. Germline CDR1 and CDR2: SGDLS and YYNGEE. V lost 4 bases, J lost 7 bases, and 20 bases lay in between. CDR3 nucleotide sequence: TGTGCCAGCAGCTCAACCCGCGGAACAGGGCTTGGCTACACCTTC. The encoded protein is CASSSTRGTGLGYTF.